This note documents a single TCR beta chain sequence. J lost 2 bases, V lost 8 bases, and 10 bases had no gene match. CDR1 and CDR2 (germline): MNHNS, SASEGT. This CDR3 contains 15 residues. The data belong to a study of cytomegalovirus exposure and HLA in healthy donors. A multiplex PCR was run with 60 Vbeta primers and 13 Jbeta primers. TCRdb's table, derived via immunoSEQ multiplex PCR, lists solely in-frame clones and lacks some. This sample has just over 200,000 clones, with roughly 70% found just once. This chain connects TRBV6-1 to TRBJ2-3, with 7 positions matching TRBD1. Material for sequencing was PBMCs. This clonotype was sampled from a man in his forties in good health and CMV-seropositive. CDR3 protein: CASSSQGGPTDTQYF. In nucleotides, the CDR3 is TGTGCCAGCTCTTCTCAAGGGGGCCCCACAGATACGCAGTATTTT.